The rows below give T cell receptor beta chains drawn from one sample of a study of T cell repertoires and HLA-DP antigens. No antigen is known for these receptors. Sequencing was performed with immunoSEQ multiplex PCR; in TCRdb, only in-frame clones are kept and a portion is missing. This sample has around 110,000 clones; 80% to 95% occur once, and the top ten carry 0.25% to 0.3%. The material sequenced was CD4+ T cells from PBMCs. The source of these receptors is a woman under 30 in good health and CMV-seronegative. Each CDR3 is given with its conserved first and last residue. Each record gives: D gene, J gene, clone size, V gene, CDR3 protein, CDR3 DNA. A D gene is named only where the DNA matches it firmly. Clone sizes are given selectively: once, few, many, or a class where the clone is expanded.

>TRBD1|TRBJ1-5|few|TRBV15
CATSRQGGSNQPQHF
TGTGCCACCAGCAGACAGGGGGGTAGCAATCAGCCCCAGCATTTT
>TRBD1|TRBJ1-1|NA|TRBV15
CATSLTLGQGGEAFF
TGTGCCACCAGCTTAACCCTGGGACAGGGAGGTGAAGCTTTCTTT
>TRBD1|TRBJ2-7|NA|TRBV5-1
CASSPRQGFYEQYF
TGCGCCAGCAGTCCGCGACAGGGATTCTACGAGCAGTACTTC
>NA|TRBJ1-5|NA|TRBV6-1
CASSRGNQPQHF
TGTGCCAGCAGCCGAGGGAATCAGCCCCAGCATTTT
>NA|TRBJ2-3|NA|TRBV5-3
CARSNDTKQELYFPSTDTQYF
TGTGCCAGAAGCAATGATACCAAACAGGAGCTATACTTCCCCAGCACAGATACGCAGTATTTT
>NA|TRBJ2-5|NA|TRBV4-1
CASSQGLGRIQETQYF
TGCGCCAGCAGCCAAGGCTTGGGCAGAATCCAAGAGACCCAGTACTTC
>TRBD1|TRBJ2-1|NA|TRBV29-1
CSVEGLAGGAEQFF
TGCAGCGTTGAAGGGTTGGCAGGGGGTGCTGAGCAGTTCTTC
>NA|TRBJ2-7|NA|TRBV5-1
CASSLRSSYEQYF
TGCGCCAGCAGCTTAAGAAGCAGCTACGAGCAGTACTTC
>TRBD1|TRBJ2-2|NA|TRBV28
CASSQGGAGTGELFF
TGTGCCAGCAGTCAAGGGGGCGCAGGCACCGGGGAGCTGTTTTTT
>NA|TRBJ1-2|NA|TRBV5-6
CASSLGGPGYTF
TGTGCCAGCAGCTTGGGGGGGCCTGGCTACACCTTC
>NA|TRBJ2-2|NA|TRBV6-4
CASSASGFNTGELFF
TGTGCCAGCAGTGCCAGCGGATTTAACACCGGGGAGCTGTTTTTT
>TRBD1|TRBJ1-2|NA|TRBV9
CASSVGDSNYGYTF
TGTGCCAGCAGCGTAGGGGACAGCAACTATGGCTACACCTTC
>NA|TRBJ1-1|once|TRBV11-2
CASSLGQVNTEAFF
TGTGCCAGCAGCTTAGGACAGGTGAACACTGAAGCTTTCTTT
>NA|TRBJ1-3|NA|TRBV28
CASSYLGGNTIYF
TGTGCCAGCAGTTATCTGGGCGGAAACACCATATATTTT
>TRBD1|TRBJ1-2|few|TRBV28
CASRPGQRIYGYTF
TGTGCCAGCAGACCGGGACAGAGGATCTATGGCTACACCTTC
>NA|TRBJ1-5|few|TRBV5-1
CASSLGPQGYSNQPQHF
TGCGCCAGCAGCTTGGGGCCACAGGGATATAGCAATCAGCCCCAGCATTTT
>TRBD2|TRBJ2-5|NA|TRBV28
CASSLFGGRGETQYF
TGTGCCAGCAGTTTATTTGGCGGGAGGGGGGAGACCCAGTACTTC
>TRBD2|TRBJ2-3|NA|TRBV19
CASSIIAGGTDTQYF
TGTGCCAGTAGTATAATAGCGGGAGGAACAGATACGCAGTATTTT